This TCR beta chain was sequenced in a study of T cell responses to AZD1222 COVID-19 vaccine. Deletions cut 4 bases from V and 2 bases from J, with 15 bases between. Germline CDR1 SGHDN, CDR2 FVKESK. The CDR3 totals 15 residues. The data were produced by immunoSEQ multiplex PCR, yet TCRdb's version contains in-frame clones alone and is incomplete. The sample lists over 85,000 clones, about 90% occurring once. The starting material was peripheral blood, obtained 28 days after the second AZD1222 dose. This chain connects TRBV14 to TRBJ2-7; TRBD1 is a possible D gene (7 bases). The sequence was obtained from an adult who received the AZD1222 COVID-19 vaccine. DNA for the CDR3: TGTGCCAGCAGCCCACCAGGCGGGACAGCCTACGAGCAGTACTTC. It is translated as CASSPPGGTAYEQYF. Full variable domain (missing parts from reference TRBV14 and TRBJ2-7): EAGVTQFPSHSVIEKGQTVTLRCDPISGHDNLYWYRRVMGKEIKFLLHFVKESKQDESGMPNNRFLAERTGGTYSTLKVQPAELEDSGVYFCASSPPGGTAYEQYFGPGTRLTVT.